This entry lists 26 T cell receptor beta chains sequenced from one sample in a study of T cell responses to AZD1222 COVID-19 vaccine. Profiled with immunoSEQ multiplex PCR; TCRdb holds only in-frame clones, not every one. The sample includes about 120,000 clones, roughly 88% seen only once; the top ten take over 25%. This specimen was peripheral blood, taken 28 days after the second AZD1222 dose. Source of these receptors: an adult who received the AZD1222 COVID-19 vaccine.

V and J are TRBV7-9 and TRBJ1-2, with D unclear. CDR3 length: 12 amino acids. Trimming took off 5 bases at V and 1 base at J, with 5 bases between the two ends. CDR1 SEHNR and CDR2 FQNEAQ come from the germline V gene (reference sequence). This CDR3 is CASSTFNYGYTF. CDR3 nucleotides: TGTGCCAGCAGCACTTTTAACTATGGCTACACCTTC. Together with reference TRBV7-9 and TRBJ1-2, the CDR3 gives the full variable domain: DTGVSQNPRHKITKRGQNVTFRCDPISEHNRLYWYRQTLGQGPEFLTYFQNEAQLEKSRLLSDRFSAERPKGSFSTLEIQRTEQGDSAMYLCASSTFNYGYTFGSGTRLTVV.

This chain connects TRBV6-5 to TRBJ1-5, with D perhaps TRBD1 (5 bases). This CDR3 is 16 amino acids long. V shed 6 bases and J shed 0 bases, with 15 bases lying between them. From germline, CDR1 is MNHEY and CDR2 SVGAGI. The CDR3 loop reads CASRYKTEYSNQPQHF. CDR3 DNA: TGTGCCAGCAGGTACAAGACAGAATATAGCAATCAGCCCCAGCATTTT.

J is TRBJ1-2 and V is TRBV24-1, with 10 bases fitting TRBD1. The germline CDR1 and CDR2 sequences are KGHDR and SFDVKD. Trimming took 1 base from V and 8 from J; bases not matched to a gene: 12. The CDR3 extends over 17 amino acids. The CDR3 nucleotides are TGTGCCACCAGTGATTTCTCTACTGGGACAGGGGCGGACGGCTACACCTTC. Translated, it gives CATSDFSTGTGADGYTF.

This clone was found once. This rearrangement joins TRBV28 to TRBJ2-7, with TRBD1 as a possible D gene (5 bases). V was cut by 6 bases and J by 9 bases, with 18 bases left in between. The CDR3 has 13 residues. Germline V gives CDR1 MDHEN, CDR2 SYDVKM. CDR3 loop: CASSQGWWEGQYF. For the CDR3, the DNA is TGTGCCAGCAGCCAGGGCTGGTGGGAAGGGCAGTACTTC.

V gene TRBV30 combines with J gene TRBJ2-3; TRBD1 agrees at 9 bases. The germline gives CDR1 GTSNPN, CDR2 SVGIG (reference sequence). The junction had 7 bases not matched to a gene; V was cut back by 4 bases and J by 2 bases. This CDR3 is 15 amino acids long. The CDR3 bases are TGTGCCTGGACGGCGGGACAGGGATTCACAGATACGCAGTATTTT. This codes for CAWTAGQGFTDTQYF.

The J gene is TRBJ2-3, the V gene TRBV7-9; perhaps TRBD2 as D (5 bases). Germline CDR1 and CDR2: SEHNR and FQNEAQ (reference sequence). V was trimmed by 3 bases and J by 5 bases, leaving 12 bases between them. CDR3 size: 14 residues. The CDR3 DNA reads as TGTGCCAGCAGCTTCGGCGAAGGGAGAGATACGCAGTATTTT. Translation: CASSFGEGRDTQYF.

The chain combines TRBV28 with TRBJ1-2, with D perhaps matching TRBD1 (6 bases). V lost 5 bases and J lost 6, with 13 bases in between. The CDR3 has 13 amino acids. Germline values: CDR1 MDHEN, CDR2 SYDVKM. The CDR3 bases are TGTGCCAGCAGTCAAACAGGGATAAATGGCTACACCTTC. Translated: CASSQTGINGYTF.

V is TRBV7-8 and J is TRBJ1-4; TRBD1 matches 9 bases. Germline loops: CDR1 SGHVS, CDR2 FQNEAQ. The CDR3 totals 14 residues. With V trimmed by 5 bases and J by 8 bases, 6 bases remained unmatched. The CDR3 sequence: CASSPTGGREKLFF. CDR3 sequence (DNA): TGTGCCAGCAGCCCGACAGGGGGGAGAGAAAAACTGTTTTTT.

For this clone: This specimen includes other DNA sequences encoding the same CDR3. V is TRBV5-1 and J is TRBJ1-3; unclear D gene. CDR3 length: 15 amino acids. CDR1 SGHRS and CDR2 YFSETQ come from the germline V gene. Between the trimmed V and J ends, which lost 0 bases and 0 bases, there was a span of 7 bases. CDR3 sequence: CASSLDGSSGNTIYF. CDR3 coding DNA: TGCGCCAGCAGCTTGGATGGGAGCTCTGGAAACACCATATATTTT.

The CDR3 bases are TGCGCCAGCAGCTTGTATGGGGTAGGAGAGGCTTTCTTT. Amino acid sequence: CASSLYGVGEAFF. This chain joins TRBV5-1 and TRBJ1-1; the D is unclear. Trimming stripped 1 base from V and 11 bases from J, with 15 bases between. The CDR3 covers 13 residues. CDR1 is SGHRS and CDR2 is YFSETQ in the germline V gene. Together with reference TRBV5-1 and TRBJ1-1, the CDR3 gives the full variable domain: KAGVTQTPRYLIKTRGQQVTLSCSPISGHRSVSWYQQTPGQGLQFLFEYFSETQRNKGNFPGRFSGRQFSNSRSEMNVSTLELGDSALYLCASSLYGVGEAFFGQGTRLTVV.

In this sample, this clone turned up once. The rearrangement links TRBV6-6 to TRBJ1-2; TRBD1 aligns across 9 bases. The V gene end was trimmed by 7 bases and the J gene end by 6 bases; junction bases not matched to a gene: 12. Germline assignment: CDR1 MNHNY and CDR2 SVGAGI (reference sequence). This CDR3 has 15 residues. For the CDR3, the DNA is TGTGCCAGCACCCTCCCCGGGACAGGGAGGGATGGCTACACCTTC. This translates into CASTLPGTGRDGYTF.

About this clone itself: Other nucleotide sequences in the sample specify the same CDR3. The rearrangement links TRBV12-3 or TRBV12-4 to TRBJ1-2; a possible D gene is TRBD1 (5 bases). CDR3 length: 13 amino acids. The V end was cut by 3 bases, the J end by 2 bases, with 7 bases between. CDR3 protein: CASSLSGNYGYTF. CDR3 DNA: TGTGCCAGCAGTTTGTCAGGGAACTATGGCTACACCTTC.

The V gene is TRBV10-3, the J gene TRBJ1-5, with 7 positions matching TRBD1. This CDR3 comprises 15 residues. CDR1 and CDR2 (germline): ENHRY, SYGVKD. The V gene end was trimmed by 4 bases and the J gene end by 2 bases; junction bases not matched to a gene: 5. The CDR3 reads CAISATDRGNQPQHF. For the CDR3, the DNA is TGTGCCATCAGTGCCACCGACAGGGGCAATCAGCCCCAGCATTTT.

The genes are TRBV28 and TRBJ1-1; 7 bases match TRBD1. CDR3 length equals 13 residues. Germline CDR1 MDHEN, CDR2 SYDVKM. The junction had 2 bases not matched to a gene; V was cut back by 6 bases and J by 1 base. The DNA of the CDR3 is TGTGCCAGCAGAGGGACAGCGAACACTGAAGCTTTCTTT. Its protein is CASRGTANTEAFF.

This chain joins TRBV7-8 and TRBJ1-1; D possibly corresponds to TRBD1 (5 bases). CDR3 length: 14 residues. CDR1 SGHVS and CDR2 FQNEAQ come from the germline V gene. V lost 4 bases to trimming and J lost 1 base, with 10 bases between them. The CDR3 DNA follows: TGTGCCAGCAGCTCGGGGACTAAGAACACTGAAGCTTTCTTT. As protein: CASSSGTKNTEAFF. The complete variable domain, with remaining parts taken from reference TRBV7-8 and TRBJ1-1, reads GAGVSQSPRYKVAKRGQDVALRCDPISGHVSLFWYQQALGQGPEFLTYFQNEAQLDKSGLPSDRFFAERPEGSVSTLKIQRTQQEDSAVYLCASSSGTKNTEAFFGQGTRLTVV.

This clone was counted between two and nine times. This chain links TRBV7-2 with TRBJ1-1; 9 bases line up with TRBD1. The CDR3 consists of 15 residues. V lost 2 bases and J lost 3; bases outside the gene matches: 4. Germline CDR1 SGHTA, CDR2 FQGNSA. CDR3 residues: CASSLRQGGYTEAFF. CDR3 bases: TGTGCCAGCAGCTTAAGACAGGGGGGGTACACTGAAGCTTTCTTT.

This chain connects TRBV20-1 to TRBJ2-5; no reliable D call. The length of the CDR3 is 11 residues. CDR1 DFQATT and CDR2 SNEGSKA come from the germline V gene (reference sequence). In nucleotides, the CDR3 is TGCTCCCCCAAGAACAGCGAGACCCAGTACTTC. Protein sequence: CSPKNSETQYF.

This clone has a handful of counts. The CDR3 bases are TGTGCCAGCAGTGAAGCCCCAGATGGGACAGGGGACGCTTTCTTT. Amino acid sequence: CASSEAPDGTGDAFF. V and J are TRBV6-1 and TRBJ1-1; TRBD1 matches at 10 bases. Per germline, CDR1 MNHNS and CDR2 SASEGT. The CDR3 has 15 residues. Trimming removed 0 bases from V and 11 bases from J; junction bases left unmatched: 9.

The genes are TRBV2 and TRBJ2-2; 9 bases fit TRBD2. This CDR3 spans 15 amino acids. The junction had 6 bases not matched to a gene; V was cut back by 6 bases and J by 4 bases. Germline V lookup: CDR1 SNHLY, CDR2 FYNNEI. The CDR3 spells CASRLSGGPTGELFF. The CDR3 DNA reads TGTGCCAGCAGGCTTAGCGGGGGACCCACCGGGGAGCTGTTTTTT.

The chain carries TRBV27 and TRBJ2-1; possible D gene TRBD1, 6 bases. The germline gives CDR1 MNHEY, CDR2 SMNVEV (reference sequence). The CDR3 has 18 amino acids. V was shortened by 5 bases and J by 2 bases, with 22 bases between the two germline ends. CDR3 protein: CASSPRATQDSPYNEQFF. CDR3 nucleotides: TGTGCCAGCAGTCCCCGCGCGACCCAGGACAGCCCCTACAATGAGCAGTTCTTC.

The chain joins TRBV7-2 to TRBJ1-5; tentative D call: TRBD1 (5 bases). CDR1 and CDR2 (germline): SGHTA, FQGNSA. Trimming cost V 1 base and J 6 bases, with 10 bases left between them. The CDR3 covers 14 residues. CDR3 in DNA: TGTGCCAGCAGCTTAGAACCACAGGTTCAGCCCCAGCATTTT. Its translation is CASSLEPQVQPQHF.

The chain couples TRBV28 to TRBJ1-5; 7 bases agree with TRBD1. Losses at the gene ends were 6 bases for V and 2 bases for J; bases not matched to a gene: 25. The CDR3 is 21 amino acids. Germline V gene lookup returns CDR1 MDHEN and CDR2 SYDVKM. The CDR3: CASSPTIDGTAGRRGNQPQHF. In nucleotides, the CDR3 is TGTGCCAGCAGCCCTACTATAGACGGGACAGCCGGGCGCCGGGGCAATCAGCCCCAGCATTTT. The full variable domain, its missing parts supplied by reference TRBV28 and TRBJ1-5, is DVKVTQSSRYLVKRTGEKVFLECVQDMDHENMFWYRQDPGLGLRLIYFSYDVKMKEKGDIPEGYSVSREKKERFSLILESASTNQTSMYLCASSPTIDGTAGRRGNQPQHFGDGTRLSIL.

The chain employs TRBV2 and TRBJ2-5; 11 bases map to TRBD2. The CDR3 is made up of 14 amino acids. The germline V gene encodes CDR1 SNHLY and CDR2 FYNNEI. V lost 6 bases, J lost 9 bases, and 9 bases stayed unmatched. In DNA form, the CDR3 reads TGTGCCAGCAGGGCTAGCGGGGGGCGATGGGCCCAGTACTTC. It encodes CASRASGGRWAQYF.

Comment on this clone: Sequence at one end of the junction differs from germline and may be a read error. The gene calls are TRBV28 and TRBJ1-3, with D possibly matching TRBD1 (5 bases). Germline lookup yields CDR1 MDHEN and CDR2 SYDVKM. The CDR3 length is 12 residues. The CDR3 sequence is CASRGGTLRGDF. The CDR3 DNA reads as TGTGCCAGCAGGGGTGGGACTCTCAGAGGGGATTTT. Full variable domain (missing parts from reference TRBV28 and TRBJ1-3): DVKVTQSSRYLVKRTGEKVFLECVQDMDHENMFWYRQDPGLGLRLIYFSYDVKMKEKGDIPEGYSVSREKKERFSLILESASTNQTSMYLCASRGGTLRGDFGEGSWLTVV.

The chain carries TRBV29-1 and TRBJ1-2, with D unresolved. This CDR3 is built from 13 residues. V lost 0 bases and J lost 6, with 11 bases in between. The germline V gene has CDR1 SQVTM and CDR2 ANQGSEA. CDR3 in DNA: TGCAGCGTTGAAGATCTAGTTAGTGATGGCTACACCTTC. This codes for CSVEDLVSDGYTF.

This sequence joins TRBV3-1 (or the pseudogene TRBV3-2) and TRBJ1-6; D ambiguous. The CDR3 runs 14 residues. The germline V gene encodes CDR1 LGHDT and CDR2 YNNKEL (reference sequence). V lost 0 bases to trimming and J lost 6 bases, with 6 bases between them. Written as DNA, the CDR3 is TGTGCCAGCAGCCAAGATGCAGGTAATTCACCCCTCCACTTT. Protein sequence: CASSQDAGNSPLHF.